Here is one TCR beta chain with its context. These data come from a study of control samples from healthy donors and cancer patients. J gave up 10 bases and V 3 bases, and 8 bases lay outside the gene matches. CDR3 length: 15 amino acids. Germline V gives CDR1 MDHEN, CDR2 SYDVKM. Measured with immunoSEQ multiplex PCR; TCRdb has only the in-frame clones, and not every one. The data contain 390,000 or so clones, about 93% of them singletons. This chain uses TRBV28 with TRBJ1-4; 10 bases are shared with TRBD1. The source material was PBMCs. The TCR comes from a man in his forties with head and neck cancer. Here the CDR3 reads CASSFRTGGYGKLFF. The CDR3, as DNA: TGTGCCAGCAGTTTTCGGACAGGGGGTTATGGAAAACTGTTTTTT.